This is a list of T cell receptor beta chains from one sample in a study of blood T cell repertoires in COVID-19. Generated by immunoSEQ multiplex PCR, the TCRdb table keeps only in-frame clones and is missing some. The sample shows about 220,000 clones, roughly 85% of them seen only once. Sequencing input: peripheral blood. Receptors were obtained from a woman aged 65 to 85 with COVID-19, enrolled during active disease. The CDR3 runs from the conserved cysteine through the conserved F or W. A D gene is named only where the DNA matches it firmly. A clone size is listed for some rows: how often the clone was seen (once, few, many), or a class if it is expanded.

CDR3nt: TGTGCCACCAGCAGAGATCCCCAGGGAGGTAGTGCTAATGAAAAACTGTTTTTT; CDR3aa: CATSRDPQGGSANEKLFF; j_gene: TRBJ1-4; v_gene: TRBV15; d_gene: NA; abundance: NA
CDR3nt: TGCAGCGTGCTGGACAGGCGCCGCTCCTACGAGCAGTACTTC; CDR3aa: CSVLDRRRSYEQYF; j_gene: TRBJ2-7; v_gene: TRBV29-1; d_gene: TRBD1; abundance: once
CDR3nt: TGTGCCACCAGCAGAAAATTAGCGGGAAGCTCCTACGAGCAGTACTTC; CDR3aa: CATSRKLAGSSYEQYF; j_gene: TRBJ2-7; v_gene: TRBV15; d_gene: TRBD2; abundance: NA
CDR3nt: TGTGCCAGCAGCCGTCTCCTAAGACTAGCGGGAGAGGATGAGCAGTTCTTC; CDR3aa: CASSRLLRLAGEDEQFF; j_gene: TRBJ2-1; v_gene: TRBV11-2; d_gene: TRBD2; abundance: NA
CDR3nt: TGTGCCAGCAGCGGAGCCGCTGGCGGGGTAACTGGCAATGAGCAGTTCTTC; CDR3aa: CASSGAAGGVTGNEQFF; j_gene: TRBJ2-1; v_gene: TRBV9; d_gene: NA; abundance: once
CDR3nt: TGTGCCAGCAGCTTTACAACGGGGGGGACGGGCACCGGGGAGCTGTTTTTT; CDR3aa: CASSFTTGGTGTGELFF; j_gene: TRBJ2-2; v_gene: TRBV11-2; d_gene: TRBD2; abundance: NA
CDR3nt: TGTGCCAGCAGCCGCGGGGGGGCGCGGGAGCAGTACTTC; CDR3aa: CASSRGGAREQYF; j_gene: TRBJ2-7; v_gene: TRBV5-6; d_gene: TRBD2; abundance: NA
CDR3nt: TGTGCCTGGGCCCCCGGCGGGCGGGAGGTTTATGAGCAGTTCTTC; CDR3aa: CAWAPGGREVYEQFF; j_gene: TRBJ2-1; v_gene: TRBV30; d_gene: TRBD2; abundance: NA
CDR3nt: TGTGCCAGCAGCTATGGCCGGGACAGGGCTCACTATGGCTACACCTTC; CDR3aa: CASSYGRDRAHYGYTF; j_gene: TRBJ1-2; v_gene: TRBV7-8; d_gene: TRBD1; abundance: NA
CDR3nt: TGTGCCAGCAGCAAATTACTAATGACAGGGGCTGGAAACACCATATATTTT; CDR3aa: CASSKLLMTGAGNTIYF; j_gene: TRBJ1-3; v_gene: TRBV11-2; d_gene: TRBD1; abundance: NA
CDR3nt: TGTGCCAGCAGCGCAAGAAAGGGGACTAACACTGAAGCTTTCTTT; CDR3aa: CASSARKGTNTEAFF; j_gene: TRBJ1-1; v_gene: TRBV7-9; d_gene: NA; abundance: NA
CDR3nt: TGTGCCAGTACCCCGGGACAGGGGAGGACTGAAGCTTTCTTT; CDR3aa: CASTPGQGRTEAFF; j_gene: TRBJ1-1; v_gene: TRBV19; d_gene: TRBD1; abundance: NA
CDR3nt: TGTGCCAGCAGTACGAAGACAGGGGACTATGGCTACACCTTC; CDR3aa: CASSTKTGDYGYTF; j_gene: TRBJ1-2; v_gene: TRBV25-1; d_gene: TRBD1; abundance: NA
CDR3nt: TGTGCCAGCAGGATGGGACTAGCGGGGGCTGCGAACACCGGGGAGCTGTTTTTT; CDR3aa: CASRMGLAGAANTGELFF; j_gene: TRBJ2-2; v_gene: TRBV2; d_gene: TRBD2; abundance: few
CDR3nt: TGCGCCAGCAGCTTAGGGACTAGCGGGCGGGAGACCCAGTACTTC; CDR3aa: CASSLGTSGRETQYF; j_gene: TRBJ2-5; v_gene: TRBV5-1; d_gene: TRBD2; abundance: NA
CDR3nt: TGTGCCAGCAGCAGCCGACAGGGGGCAACACTCATGAACACTGAAGCTTTCTTT; CDR3aa: CASSSRQGATLMNTEAFF; j_gene: TRBJ1-1; v_gene: TRBV13; d_gene: TRBD1; abundance: NA
CDR3nt: TGTGCCAGCAGATCCCTAGCGGGCGGGGAGCAGTACTTC; CDR3aa: CASRSLAGGEQYF; j_gene: TRBJ2-7; v_gene: TRBV6-5; d_gene: TRBD2; abundance: many
CDR3nt: TGTGCCAGCAGTGTGGGTGGACAGGGAGACGAGCAGTACTTC; CDR3aa: CASSVGGQGDEQYF; j_gene: TRBJ2-7; v_gene: TRBV2; d_gene: TRBD1; abundance: NA
CDR3nt: TGTGCCAGCAGTTACGCGGGGCTGCTTGGTTCACCCCTCCACTTT; CDR3aa: CASSYAGLLGSPLHF; j_gene: TRBJ1-6; v_gene: TRBV6-5; d_gene: NA; abundance: NA
CDR3nt: TGTGCCAGCAGTTCGACTAGCGGGAGGACCCACAATGAGCAGTTCTTC; CDR3aa: CASSSTSGRTHNEQFF; j_gene: TRBJ2-1; v_gene: TRBV5-4; d_gene: TRBD2; abundance: NA
CDR3nt: TGTGCCAGCAGCGCCCGGGGGGGAAACACAGATACGCAGTATTTT; CDR3aa: CASSARGGNTDTQYF; j_gene: TRBJ2-3; v_gene: TRBV9; d_gene: TRBD2; abundance: few
CDR3nt: TGTGCCAGCAGCTTAGCCCAGGGTGCGCAGTATTTT; CDR3aa: CASSLAQGAQYF; j_gene: TRBJ2-3; v_gene: TRBV7-2; d_gene: NA; abundance: NA
CDR3nt: TGTGCCAGCAGCCCTCACCACCATAGGACAGGGTCCTATAATTCACCCCTCCACTTT; CDR3aa: CASSPHHHRTGSYNSPLHF; j_gene: TRBJ1-6; v_gene: TRBV3-1/TRBV3-2; d_gene: TRBD1; abundance: NA